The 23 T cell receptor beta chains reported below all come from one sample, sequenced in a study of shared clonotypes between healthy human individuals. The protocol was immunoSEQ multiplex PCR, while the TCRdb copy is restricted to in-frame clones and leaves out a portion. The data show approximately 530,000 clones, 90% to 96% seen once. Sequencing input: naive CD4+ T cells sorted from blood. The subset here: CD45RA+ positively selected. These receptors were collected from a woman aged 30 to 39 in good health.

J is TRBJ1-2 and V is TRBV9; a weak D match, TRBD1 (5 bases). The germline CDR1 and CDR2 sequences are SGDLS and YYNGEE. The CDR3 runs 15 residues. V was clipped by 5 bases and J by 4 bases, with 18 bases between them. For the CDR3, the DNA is TGTGCCAGCAGTCCAGGTTTCAGGGAGGCCTATGGCTACACCTTC. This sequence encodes CASSPGFREAYGYTF.

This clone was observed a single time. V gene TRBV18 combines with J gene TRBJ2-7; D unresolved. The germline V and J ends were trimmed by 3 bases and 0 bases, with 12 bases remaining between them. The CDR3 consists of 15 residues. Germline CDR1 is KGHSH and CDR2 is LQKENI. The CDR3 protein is CASSPRTKSSYEQYF. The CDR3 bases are TGTGCCAGCTCACCCCGAACGAAGAGCTCCTACGAGCAGTACTTC.

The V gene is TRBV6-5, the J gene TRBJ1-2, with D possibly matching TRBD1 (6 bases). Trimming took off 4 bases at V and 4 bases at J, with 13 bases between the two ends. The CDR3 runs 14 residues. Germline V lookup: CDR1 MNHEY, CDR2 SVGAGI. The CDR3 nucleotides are TGTGCCAGCAGTTTGCGTGGGGGCTTCTATGGCTACACCTTC. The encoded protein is CASSLRGGFYGYTF.

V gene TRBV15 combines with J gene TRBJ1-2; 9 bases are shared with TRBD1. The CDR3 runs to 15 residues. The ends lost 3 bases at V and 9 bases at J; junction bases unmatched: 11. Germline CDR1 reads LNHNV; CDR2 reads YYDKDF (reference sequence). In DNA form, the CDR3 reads TGTGCCACCAGCAGGGGGGACAGGGAGGGAGGTAGCTACACCTTC. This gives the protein CATSRGDREGGSYTF.

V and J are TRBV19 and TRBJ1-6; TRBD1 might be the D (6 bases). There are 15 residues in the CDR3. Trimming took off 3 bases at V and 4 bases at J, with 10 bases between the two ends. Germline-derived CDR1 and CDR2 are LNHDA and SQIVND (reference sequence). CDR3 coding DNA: TGTGCCAGTAGTATTGTAGGACAGTATAATTCACCCCTCCACTTT. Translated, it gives CASSIVGQYNSPLHF.

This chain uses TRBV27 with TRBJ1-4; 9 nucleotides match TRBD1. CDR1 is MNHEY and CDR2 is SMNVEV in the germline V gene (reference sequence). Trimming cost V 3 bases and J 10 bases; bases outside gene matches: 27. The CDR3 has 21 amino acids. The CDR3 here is CASSLTPPGDRASTSRGKLFF. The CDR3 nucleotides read TGTGCCAGCAGTTTGACCCCTCCCGGGGACAGGGCGTCGACCTCACGCGGAAAACTGTTTTTT. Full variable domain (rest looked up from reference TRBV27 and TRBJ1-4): EAQVTQNPRYLITVTGKKLTVTCSQNMNHEYMSWYRQDPGLGLRQIYYSMNVEVTDKGDVPEGYKVSRKEKRNFPLILESPSPNQTSLYFCASSLTPPGDRASTSRGKLFFGSGTQLSVL.

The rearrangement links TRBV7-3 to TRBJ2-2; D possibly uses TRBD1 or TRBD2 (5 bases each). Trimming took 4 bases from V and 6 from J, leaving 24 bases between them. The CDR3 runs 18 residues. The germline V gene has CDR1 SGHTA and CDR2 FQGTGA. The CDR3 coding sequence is TGTGCCAGCAGCTCGCTCCCGACCGGGACGGGGATGGCCGGGGAGCTGTTTTTT. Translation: CASSSLPTGTGMAGELFF. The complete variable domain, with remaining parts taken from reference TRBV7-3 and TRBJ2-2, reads GAGVSQTPSNKVTEKGKYVELRCDPISGHTALYWYRQSLGQGPEFLIYFQGTGAADDSGLPNDRFFAVRPEGSVSTLKIQRTERGDSAVYLCASSSLPTGTGMAGELFFGEGSRLTVL.

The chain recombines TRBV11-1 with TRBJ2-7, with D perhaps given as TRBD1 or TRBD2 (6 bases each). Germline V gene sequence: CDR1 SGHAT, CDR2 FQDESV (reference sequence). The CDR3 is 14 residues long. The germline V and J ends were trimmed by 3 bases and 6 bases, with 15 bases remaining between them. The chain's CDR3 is CASSFGGRRGEQYF. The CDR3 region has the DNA TGTGCCAGCAGCTTTGGGGGGCGCCGCGGCGAGCAGTACTTC.

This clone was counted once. The DNA of the CDR3 is TGCGCCAGCAGCTTGGCGACAGTTTCCTACGAGCAGTACTTC. Translation: CASSLATVSYEQYF. The V gene is TRBV5-1, the J gene TRBJ2-7; D may be TRBD1 (5 bases). Trimming took off 0 bases at V and 1 base at J, with 8 bases between the two ends. Germline V gene sequence: CDR1 SGHRS, CDR2 YFSETQ. The CDR3 covers 14 residues.

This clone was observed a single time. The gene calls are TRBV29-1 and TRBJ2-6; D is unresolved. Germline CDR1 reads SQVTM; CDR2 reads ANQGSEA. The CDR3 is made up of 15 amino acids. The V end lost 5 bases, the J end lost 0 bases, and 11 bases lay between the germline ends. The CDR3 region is CSVLDRGSGANVLTF. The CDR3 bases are TGCAGCGTTTTGGACCGAGGCTCTGGGGCCAACGTCCTGACTTTC.

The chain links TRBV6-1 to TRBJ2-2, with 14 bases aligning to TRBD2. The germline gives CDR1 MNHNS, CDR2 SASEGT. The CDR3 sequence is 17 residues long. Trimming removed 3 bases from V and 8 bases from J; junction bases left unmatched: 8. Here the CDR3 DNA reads TGTGCCAGCAGTGACCCGGGACTAGCGGGAGATAGGGGGGAGCTGTTTTTT. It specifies CASSDPGLAGDRGELFF.

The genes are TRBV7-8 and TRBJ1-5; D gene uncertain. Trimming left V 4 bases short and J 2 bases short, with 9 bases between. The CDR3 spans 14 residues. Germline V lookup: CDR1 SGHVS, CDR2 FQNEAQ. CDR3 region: CASSWSQGNQPQHF. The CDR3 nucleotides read TGTGCCAGCAGCTGGAGTCAGGGCAATCAGCCCCAGCATTTT.

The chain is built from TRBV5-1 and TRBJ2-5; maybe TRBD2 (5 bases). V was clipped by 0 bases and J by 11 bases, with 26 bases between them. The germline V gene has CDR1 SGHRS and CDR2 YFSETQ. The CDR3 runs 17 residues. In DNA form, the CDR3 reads TGCGCCAGCAGCTTGGCGCTAGCCGGGCCGCGCCACGGAGAGCAGTACTTC. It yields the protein CASSLALAGPRHGEQYF.

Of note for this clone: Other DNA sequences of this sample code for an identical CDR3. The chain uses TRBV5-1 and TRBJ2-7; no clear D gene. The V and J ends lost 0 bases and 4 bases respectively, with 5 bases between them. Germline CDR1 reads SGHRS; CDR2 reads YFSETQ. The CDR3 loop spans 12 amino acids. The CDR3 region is CASSLDYYEQYF. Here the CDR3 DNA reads TGCGCCAGCAGCTTGGACTATTACGAGCAGTACTTC.

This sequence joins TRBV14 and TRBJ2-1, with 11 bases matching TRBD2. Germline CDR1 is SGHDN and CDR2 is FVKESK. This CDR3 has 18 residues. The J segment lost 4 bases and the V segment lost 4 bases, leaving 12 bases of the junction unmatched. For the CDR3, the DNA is TGTGCCAGCAGCCTCAAACCACTAGCGGGAGTAGGGTACAATGAGCAGTTCTTC. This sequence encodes CASSLKPLAGVGYNEQFF.

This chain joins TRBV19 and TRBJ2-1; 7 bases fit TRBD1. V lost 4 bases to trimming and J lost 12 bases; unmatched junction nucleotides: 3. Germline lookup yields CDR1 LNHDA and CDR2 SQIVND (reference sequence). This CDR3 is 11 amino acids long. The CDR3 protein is CASSRQGRQFF. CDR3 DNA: TGTGCCAGTAGTAGACAGGGTCGGCAGTTCTTC.

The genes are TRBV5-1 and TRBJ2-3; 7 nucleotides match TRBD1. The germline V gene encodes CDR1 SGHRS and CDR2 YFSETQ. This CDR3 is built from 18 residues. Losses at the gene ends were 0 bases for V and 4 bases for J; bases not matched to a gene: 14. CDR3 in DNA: TGCGCCAGCAGCTTGGCCAGTCGAGGGGGCGCAAAGGCAGATACGCAGTATTTT. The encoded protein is CASSLASRGGAKADTQYF.

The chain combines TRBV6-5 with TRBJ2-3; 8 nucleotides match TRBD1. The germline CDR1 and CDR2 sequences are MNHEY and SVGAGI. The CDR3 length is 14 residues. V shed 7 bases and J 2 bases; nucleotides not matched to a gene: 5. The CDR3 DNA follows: TGTGCCAGCACCCAGGGGGCCTTCACAGATACGCAGTATTTT. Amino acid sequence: CASTQGAFTDTQYF.

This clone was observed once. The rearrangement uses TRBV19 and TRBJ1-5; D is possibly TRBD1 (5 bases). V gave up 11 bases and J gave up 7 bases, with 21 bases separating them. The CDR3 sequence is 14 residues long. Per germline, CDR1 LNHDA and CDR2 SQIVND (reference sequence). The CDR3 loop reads CASNGGEGLQPQHF. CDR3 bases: TGTGCCTCCAACGGGGGGGAAGGGTTGCAGCCCCAGCATTTT.

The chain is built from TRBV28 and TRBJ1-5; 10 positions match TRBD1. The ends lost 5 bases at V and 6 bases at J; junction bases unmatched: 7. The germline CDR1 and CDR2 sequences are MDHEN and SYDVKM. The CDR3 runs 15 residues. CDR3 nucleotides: TGTGCCAGCAGTGTCGGGACAGGGGATGGTCAGCCCCAGCATTTT. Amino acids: CASSVGTGDGQPQHF.

CDR3 coding DNA: TGTGCCAGCAGTAAGCAGGGATTCAGCAATCAGCCCCAGCATTTT. As protein: CASSKQGFSNQPQHF. The chain recombines TRBV27 with TRBJ1-5, with D possibly matching TRBD1 (5 bases). Germline-derived CDR1 and CDR2 are MNHEY and SMNVEV (reference sequence). This CDR3 is 15 amino acids long. V shed 5 bases and J shed 1 base, with 12 bases lying between them.

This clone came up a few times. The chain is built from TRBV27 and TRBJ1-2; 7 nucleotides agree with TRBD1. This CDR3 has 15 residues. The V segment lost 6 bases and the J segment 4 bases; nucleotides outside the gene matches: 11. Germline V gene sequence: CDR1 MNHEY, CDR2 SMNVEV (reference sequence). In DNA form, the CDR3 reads TGTGCCAGCAGGCAACCTGGGACAGTCTTCTATGGCTACACCTTC. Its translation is CASRQPGTVFYGYTF.

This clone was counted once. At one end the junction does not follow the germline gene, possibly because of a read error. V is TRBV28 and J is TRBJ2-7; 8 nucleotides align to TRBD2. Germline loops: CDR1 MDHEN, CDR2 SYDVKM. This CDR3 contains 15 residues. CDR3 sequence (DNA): TGTGCCAGCAGTTTAGCGGGAGGATCCTCCCACGAGCAGTACTTC. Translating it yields CASSLAGGSSHEQYF.